This passage covers 18 T cell receptor beta chains from one sample sequenced in a study of Ad26.COV2.S vaccination and SARS-CoV-2 variants. Using immunoSEQ multiplex PCR, the repertoire was profiled, and TCRdb retains in-frame clones only, with some absent. The sample has hundreds of thousands of clones, around 87% seen once. Treatment described: about 20 received Ad26.COV2.S at low or high dose, single or two shots; five or six received placebo; per-sample allocation not given. Day 63 after the first vaccine or placebo injection was the time point for sampling. The sample consisted of peripheral blood, taken in a trial of Ad26.COV2.S vaccine versus placebo. These receptors came from a person between 18 and 65 years old who received the Ad26.COV2.S COVID-19 vaccine or a placebo.

This clone was found once. The V call is TRBV6-5, the J call TRBJ1-2; no reliable D call. V gave up 6 bases and J gave up 1 base, with 6 bases separating them. Germline CDR1 MNHEY, CDR2 SVGAGI. The CDR3 spans 12 residues. The CDR3 protein is CASSPYNYGYTF. CDR3 sequence (DNA): TGTGCCAGCAGCCCCTATAACTATGGCTACACCTTC.

The rearrangement links TRBV14 to TRBJ2-1; no clear D gene. Germline lookup yields CDR1 SGHDN and CDR2 FVKESK. V lost 4 bases, J lost 8 bases, and 6 bases lay in between. The CDR3 has 11 residues. The CDR3 loop is CASSRIHEQFF. CDR3 DNA: TGTGCCAGCAGCCGAATCCATGAGCAGTTCTTC.

The genes are TRBV7-2 and TRBJ1-1, with D uncertain. Germline-derived CDR1 and CDR2 are SGHTA and FQGNSA. V lost 5 bases and J 1 base, leaving 11 bases between the germline ends. The CDR3 is made up of 14 amino acids. This CDR3 is CASSPGPGNTEAFF. The CDR3 region has the DNA TGTGCCAGCAGCCCCGGGCCAGGGAACACTGAAGCTTTCTTT.

This chain uses TRBV2 with TRBJ1-2, with 8 bases aligning to TRBD1. Germline CDR1 is SNHLY and CDR2 is FYNNEI. The ends lost 4 bases at V and 0 bases at J; junction bases unmatched: 4. This CDR3 is built from 15 residues. CDR3 sequence (DNA): TGTGCCAGCAGTGTATTACAGGGGGCTAACTATGGCTACACCTTC. Its translation is CASSVLQGANYGYTF.

The chain is built from TRBV5-1 and TRBJ2-5; 7 bases fit TRBD2. The germline gives CDR1 SGHRS, CDR2 YFSETQ. This CDR3 is built from 14 residues. V dropped 4 bases and J dropped 5; count of bases not matched to a gene: 8. This CDR3 is CASSPGLEEETQYF. The DNA for the CDR3 is TGCGCCAGCAGCCCTGGACTAGAAGAGGAGACCCAGTACTTC.

This clone was observed once. This chain links TRBV18 with TRBJ1-4; 10 nucleotides match TRBD1. This CDR3 is built from 16 residues. The ends lost 3 bases at V and 3 bases at J; junction bases unmatched: 4. Germline V CDR1 and CDR2: KGHSH, LQKENI. The CDR3 loop reads CASSPGTGASNEKLFF. DNA for the CDR3: TGTGCCAGCTCACCCGGGACAGGGGCATCTAATGAAAAACTGTTTTTT.

The V call is TRBV9, the J call TRBJ2-1; TRBD2 aligns across 7 bases. Germline-derived CDR1 and CDR2 are SGDLS and YYNGEE. J was trimmed by 4 bases and V by 2 bases; bases with no gene match: 6. This CDR3 is built from 15 residues. The CDR3 nucleotides read TGTGCCAGCAGCGTTGGGCTAGCGGAATACAATGAGCAGTTCTTC. Translating gives CASSVGLAEYNEQFF.

This sequence joins TRBV7-6 and TRBJ2-2; 7 bases are a match to TRBD2. The CDR3 loop spans 17 amino acids. Germline V gene data show CDR1 as SGHVS and CDR2 as FNYEAQ. The V gene end was trimmed by 4 bases and the J gene end by 3 bases; junction bases not matched to a gene: 11. CDR3 nucleotide sequence: TGTGCCAGCAGCTATAGTCGGACTAGAGGTCACACCGGGGAGCTGTTTTTT. Translation gives CASSYSRTRGHTGELFF.

The CDR3 here is CSVEILKLEAFF. DNA for the CDR3: TGCAGCGTTGAAATCCTCAAACTAGAAGCTTTCTTT. The J gene is TRBJ1-1, the V gene TRBV29-1; D unresolved. Germline V gene lookup returns CDR1 SQVTM and CDR2 ANQGSEA. Trimming removed 2 bases at V and 8 bases at J, with 12 bases between. The CDR3 spans 12 residues.

The chain is built from TRBV4-3 and TRBJ1-1; D may be TRBD1 (6 bases). The length of the CDR3 is 16 residues. Trimming cost V 0 bases and J 4 bases, with 15 bases left between them. Germline CDR1 LGHNA, CDR2 YSLEER. The CDR3 sequence: CASSQDLISTGTEAFF. The CDR3 region has the DNA TGCGCCAGCAGCCAAGATCTTATTTCGACAGGCACTGAAGCTTTCTTT.

The chain combines TRBV27 with TRBJ2-7; tentative D call: TRBD2 (6 bases). Per the germline V gene, CDR1 is MNHEY and CDR2 is SMNVEV (reference sequence). The CDR3 length is 13 residues. With 6 bases removed from V and 4 bases from J, the gap between germline ends came to 13 bases. The CDR3 sequence: CASRVGGGYEQYF. The CDR3 bases are TGTGCCAGCAGAGTCGGGGGTGGGTACGAGCAGTACTTC.

This clone was counted a few times. The chain is built from TRBV7-8 and TRBJ1-1, with D uncertain. CDR1 is SGHVS and CDR2 is FQNEAQ in the germline V gene. This CDR3 has 14 amino acids. The V and J ends lost 2 bases and 5 bases respectively, with 12 bases between them. The CDR3: CASSLSGGQTEAFF. Written as DNA, the CDR3 is TGTGCCAGCAGCTTATCGGGAGGGCAAACTGAAGCTTTCTTT.

The CDR3: CASSITPGQGANEQFF. In DNA form, the CDR3 reads TGTGCCAGCAGCATTACACCGGGACAGGGGGCCAATGAGCAGTTCTTC. V is TRBV5-5 and J is TRBJ2-1; 12 nucleotides line up with TRBD1. V gave up 4 bases and J gave up 6 bases; unmatched junction bases: 8. Germline CDR1 is SGHKS and CDR2 is YYEKEE (reference sequence). The CDR3 extends over 16 amino acids.

This sequence joins TRBV7-2 and TRBJ1-1; D ambiguous. V was trimmed by 6 bases and J by 8 bases, leaving 19 bases between them. Germline V lookup: CDR1 SGHTA, CDR2 FQGNSA. The CDR3 has 14 residues. CDR3 amino acids: CASRSLREAMEAFF. The DNA of the CDR3 is TGTGCCAGCAGGTCGTTGCGGGAAGCGATGGAAGCTTTCTTT. The full variable domain, with the rest looked up from reference TRBV7-2 and TRBJ1-1, is GAGVSQSPSNKVTEKGKDVELRCDPISGHTALYWYRQSLGQGLEFLIYFQGNSAPDKSGLPSDRFSAERTGGSVSTLTIQRTQQEDSAVYLCASRSLREAMEAFFGQGTRLTVV.

The chain is built from TRBV2 and TRBJ2-3; possible D gene TRBD2, 5 bases. The CDR3 totals 15 residues. Germline lookup yields CDR1 SNHLY and CDR2 FYNNEI. The V and J ends lost 5 bases and 1 base respectively, with 13 bases between them. As DNA, the CDR3 is TGTGCCAGCAGTCCGTCCCCGCGGGGCACAGATACGCAGTATTTT. It is translated as CASSPSPRGTDTQYF.

This chain links TRBV13 with TRBJ2-7; 8 positions match TRBD1. Germline lookup yields CDR1 PRHDT and CDR2 FYEKMQ (reference sequence). The CDR3 runs to 15 residues. The trim removed 4 bases at V and 3 bases at J, leaving 8 bases unmatched. The CDR3 here is CASSYRPGQDYEQYF. The CDR3 DNA is TGTGCCAGCAGCTACCGACCGGGACAGGACTACGAGCAGTACTTC.

This chain joins TRBV19 and TRBJ1-2, with unresolved D. The CDR3 has 13 residues. Germline CDR1 LNHDA, CDR2 SQIVND (reference sequence). Trimming removed 3 bases at V and 4 bases at J, with 9 bases between. The CDR3 here is CASSMKSVYGYTF. CDR3 nucleotides: TGTGCCAGTAGTATGAAGTCCGTCTATGGCTACACCTTC. The full variable domain, its missing parts supplied by reference TRBV19 and TRBJ1-2, is DGGITQSPKYLFRKEGQNVTLSCEQNLNHDAMYWYRQDPGQGLRLIYYSQIVNDFQKGDIAEGYSVSREKKESFPLTVTSAQKNPTAFYLCASSMKSVYGYTFGSGTRLTVV.

CDR3 bases: TGTGCCAGCAGTTTAACTGGGGAAAACTATGGCTACACCTTC. This codes for CASSLTGENYGYTF. The chain links TRBV28 to TRBJ1-2; no definite D call. The CDR3 runs 14 residues. CDR1 is MDHEN and CDR2 is SYDVKM in the germline V gene. The V end lost 2 bases, the J end lost 2 bases, and 9 bases lay between the germline ends.